Listed below are T cell receptor beta chains from one sample, sequenced in a study of cytotoxic CD8 clonotypes in ibrutinib-treated CLL. Assay: immunoSEQ multiplex PCR; the TCRdb copy retains only in-frame clones and omits some. The table lists 300,000 to 350,000 clones, around four fifths of them singletons, with 5% to 7% in the top ten. The sample in question was PBMCs, obtained before ibrutinib treatment. The receptors were gathered from a human donor with chronic lymphocytic leukemia. CDR3s include the opening cysteine and the closing phenylalanine or tryptophan. Fields, in order: J gene, D gene, clone size, V gene, CDR3 DNA, CDR3 protein. A D gene is named only where the DNA matches it firmly. Clone size is stated in some rows and not others, as once, few, many or a class when expanded.

TRBJ1-1 - few TRBV6-4 TGTGCCAGCAGTGGGCAGTTGAACACTGAAGCTTTCTTT CASSGQLNTEAFF
TRBJ2-2 TRBD1 - TRBV11-3 TGTGCCAGCAGCCCAGGGGGTAGCGTCCGAGTCGGGGAGCTGTTTTTT CASSPGGSVRVGELFF
TRBJ1-2 TRBD1 - TRBV29-1 TGTAGCGTCCTCGGACAGGATCCTGGCTACACCTTC CSVLGQDPGYTF
TRBJ1-1 - - TRBV5-1 TGCGCCAGCAGCTCAGGGATCATGAACACTGAAGCTTTCTTT CASSSGIMNTEAFF
TRBJ2-7 TRBD2 - TRBV7-2 TGTGCCAGCAGCCTAAGAGGGGCTAGCGGGAGGTACGAGCAGTACTTC CASSLRGASGRYEQYF
TRBJ2-4 - - TRBV27 TGTGCCAGCAGTCGCGTTGGAGTCGGAAACATTCAGTACTTC CASSRVGVGNIQYF
TRBJ1-2 - few TRBV4-1 TGCGCCAGCAGCCAAGCTGTAACCGGGAACTACTATGGCTACACCTTC CASSQAVTGNYYGYTF
TRBJ2-7 - - TRBV28 TGTGCCAGCAGGGGGACAACCTACGAGCAGTACTTC CASRGTTYEQYF
TRBJ2-1 - - TRBV4-2 TGTGCCAGCAGCCAGGGACACCCTAGGGAGCAGTTCTTC CASSQGHPREQFF
TRBJ2-7 - - TRBV5-6 TGTGCCAGCAGCTTGGTTGGTGGCGAGCAGTACTTC CASSLVGGEQYF
TRBJ1-4 - - TRBV5-6 TGTGCCAGCAACGGGCAGGGCACGGAAAAACTGTTTTTT CASNGQGTEKLFF
TRBJ1-2 TRBD1 few TRBV6-1 TGTGCCGGAGGGGACAGCGATGTAAACTATGGCTACACCTTC CAGGDSDVNYGYTF
TRBJ2-3 - few TRBV9 TGTGCCAGCAACGACGGTTCCACAGATACGCAGTATTTT CASNDGSTDTQYF
TRBJ1-1 - - TRBV28 TGTGCCAGCAGTTTGGGGACTGTGAACACTGAAGCTTTCTTT CASSLGTVNTEAFF
TRBJ1-1 TRBD1 few TRBV29-1 TGCAGCGTACAGGGGGTGAACGCTGAAGCTTTCTTT CSVQGVNAEAFF
TRBJ2-7 TRBD1 - TRBV9 TGTGCCAGCAGCGTAGTGGACAGGGAGGCTACCGAGCAGTACTTC CASSVVDREATEQYF
TRBJ1-5 - - TRBV10-3 TGTGCCATAGCACAGACTAGCAATCAGCCCCAGCATTTT CAIAQTSNQPQHF
TRBJ2-7 TRBD1 once TRBV6-6 TGTGCCAGCAGTTTCTCAGGACAGGGGATTGACGAGCAGTACTTC CASSFSGQGIDEQYF
TRBJ1-3 - - TRBV4-1 TGCGCCAGCAGCCAAGATAGGACGGGCTCTGGAAACACCATATATTTT CASSQDRTGSGNTIYF
TRBJ2-1 TRBD2 - TRBV4-3 TGCGCCAGCAGCCAAGTTGGGGCTAGCGGATTATACAATGAGCAGTTCTTC CASSQVGASGLYNEQFF
TRBJ1-5 - few TRBV19 TGTGCCAGTAGTATAGGGCAATATAGCAATCAGCCCCAGCATTTT CASSIGQYSNQPQHF
TRBJ2-7 - - TRBV25-1 TGTGCCAGCAGTGGGTCCAGTGGAAGCTCCTACGAGCAGTACTTC CASSGSSGSSYEQYF
TRBJ2-4 - - TRBV28 TGTGCCAGCATGGGGGCCCAGCTAGCCAAAAACATTCAGTACTTC CASMGAQLAKNIQYF
TRBJ2-3 TRBD2 - TRBV5-1 TGCGCCAGCTCCCTAGCGGAAGATACGCAGTATTTT CASSLAEDTQYF
TRBJ2-7 TRBD1 - TRBV2 TGTGCCAGCAGCAGGGACAGGGTGACCTCCTACGAGCAGTACTTC CASSRDRVTSYEQYF
TRBJ2-2 TRBD1 - TRBV18 TGTGCCAGCTCACCCGACAGGGCCGGGGAGCTGTTTTTT CASSPDRAGELFF
TRBJ2-7 - - TRBV7-2 TGTGCCAGCAGCTATTCAGGATACGAGCAGTACTTC CASSYSGYEQYF
TRBJ2-7 - once TRBV5-6 TGTGCCAGCAGCTTGGTTGGGGGCCCCGGCGAGCAGTACTTC CASSLVGGPGEQYF
TRBJ1-5 - - TRBV4-1 TGCGCCAGCAGCCAATCAGGGAATCAGCCCCAGCATTTT CASSQSGNQPQHF
TRBJ2-7 TRBD1 - TRBV6-6 TGTGCCAGCAGTACACGGACAGGTGCCTACGAGCAGTACTTC CASSTRTGAYEQYF
TRBJ2-7 - - TRBV10-3 TGTGCCATCAGTGAGTATGAGGGGGGCTACGAGCAGTACTTC CAISEYEGGYEQYF
TRBJ2-7 - - TRBV11-2 TGTGCCAGCAGCCCAATTTTTGGCGGTATTTCCTACGAGCAGTACTTC CASSPIFGGISYEQYF